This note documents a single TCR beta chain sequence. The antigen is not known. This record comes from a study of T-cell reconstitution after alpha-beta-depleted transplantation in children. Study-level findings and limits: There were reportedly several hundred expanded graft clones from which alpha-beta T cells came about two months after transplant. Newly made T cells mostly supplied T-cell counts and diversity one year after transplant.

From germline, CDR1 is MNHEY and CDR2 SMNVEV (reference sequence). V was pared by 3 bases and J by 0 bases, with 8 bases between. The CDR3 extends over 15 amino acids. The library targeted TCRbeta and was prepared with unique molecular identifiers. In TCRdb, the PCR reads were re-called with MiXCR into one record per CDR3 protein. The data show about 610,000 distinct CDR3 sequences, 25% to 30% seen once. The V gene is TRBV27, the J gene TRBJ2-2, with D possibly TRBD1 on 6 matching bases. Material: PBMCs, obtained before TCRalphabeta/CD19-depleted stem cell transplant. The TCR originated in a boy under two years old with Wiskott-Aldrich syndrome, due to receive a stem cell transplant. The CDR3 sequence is CASSLGTTNTGELFF. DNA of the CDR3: TGTGCCAGCAGTTTGGGGACAACGAACACCGGGGAGCTGTTTTTT.